This entry lists 13 T cell receptor beta chains sequenced from one sample in a study of T cells in Graves' hyperthyroidism and ophthalmopathy. TCR beta CDR3 sequences were amplified from RNA transcripts. The HTBI primer set was used in a first-round RT-PCR of the TCR CDR3. TCRdb reprocessed the multiplex PCR reads with MiXCR, giving one entry per CDR3 protein. The repertoire includes nearly 750,000 distinct CDR3 sequences, roughly 32% of them detected once, and around 29% sits in the top ten. Material for sequencing was blood. These receptors were collected from a middle-aged woman with Graves' hyperthyroidism.

The gene calls are TRBV7-3 and TRBJ1-6; D unresolved. Trimming took 5 bases from V and 13 from J, leaving 15 bases between them. The germline gives CDR1 SGHTA, CDR2 FQGTGA. The CDR3 sequence is 13 residues long. The CDR3 protein is CASSAGSDRPLHF. The CDR3 bases are TGTGCCAGCAGCGCGGGCAGTGATCGTCCCCTCCACTTT.

V usage is TRBV7-2 and J usage is TRBJ2-7; perhaps D is TRBD1 or TRBD2 (6 bases each). This CDR3 has 13 amino acids. V was clipped by 5 bases and J by 5 bases, with 13 bases between them. CDR1 and CDR2 (germline): SGHTA, FQGNSA. CDR3 residues: CASSEGGKNEQYF. CDR3 bases: TGTGCCAGCAGCGAGGGGGGCAAGAACGAGCAGTACTTC.

This clonotype turned up a few times. The gene calls are TRBV20-1 and TRBJ1-1, with D possibly TRBD1 on 6 matching bases. The CDR3 is 14 residues long. Trimming removed 5 bases at V and 0 bases at J, with 13 bases between. Germline CDR1 and CDR2: DFQATT and SNEGSKA (reference sequence). The CDR3 DNA sequence: TGCAGTGCTCTGGGGGCGATTTTGAACACTGAAGCTTTCTTT. As protein: CSALGAILNTEAFF.

The chain joins TRBV28 to TRBJ2-7, with D possibly TRBD1 on 6 matching bases. The CDR3 is 14 residues long. V was cut by 3 bases and J by 3 bases, with 12 bases left in between. The V gene's germline CDR1 is MDHEN and CDR2 SYDVKM. Written as DNA, the CDR3 is TGTGCCAGCAGTTTCCCAGGGGCCAACTACGAGCAGTACTTC. This gives the protein CASSFPGANYEQYF.

This clonotype was counted ten times or more. The chain uses TRBV29-1 and TRBJ1-1; 7 bases agree with TRBD1. The germline V gene has CDR1 SQVTM and CDR2 ANQGSEA. The ends lost 8 bases at V and 5 bases at J; junction bases unmatched: 17. CDR3 size: 15 residues. CDR3 coding DNA: TGCAGCTCCTTTACCCGACAGGGAGGAAGGACTGAAGCTTTCTTT. It specifies CSSFTRQGGRTEAFF.

Many counts were recorded for this clonotype. The chain combines TRBV5-4 with TRBJ1-3, with 7 bases fitting TRBD1. CDR3 length equals 16 residues. CDR1 is SGHNT and CDR2 is YYREEE in the germline V gene (reference sequence). J lost 4 bases, V lost 4 bases, and 11 bases had no gene match. The CDR3 here is CASSPSPTGTGNTIYF. The CDR3, as DNA: TGTGCCAGCAGCCCCTCACCGACAGGGACGGGAAACACCATATATTTT. Combining the CDR3 with reference TRBV5-4 and TRBJ1-3 gives the whole variable domain ETGVTQSPTHLIKTRGQQVTLRCSSQSGHNTVSWYQQALGQGPQFIFQYYREEENGRGNFPPRFSGLQFPNYSSELNVNALELDDSALYLCASSPSPTGTGNTIYFGEGSWLTVV.

The chain combines TRBV29-1 with TRBJ1-2; D is uncertain. V was trimmed by 8 bases and J by 4 bases, leaving 17 bases between them. The CDR3 covers 13 residues. CDR1 and CDR2 (germline): SQVTM, ANQGSEA. The CDR3 reads CSLGGGAGYGYTF. DNA for the CDR3: TGCAGCTTAGGTGGAGGCGCAGGCTATGGCTACACCTTC. The full variable domain, with the rest looked up from reference TRBV29-1 and TRBJ1-2, is SAVISQKPSRDICQRGTSLTIQCQVDSQVTMMFWYRQQPGQSLTLIATANQGSEATYESGFVIDKFPISRPNLTFSTLTVSNMSPEDSSIYLCSLGGGAGYGYTFGSGTRLTVV.

This chain links TRBV25-1 with TRBJ1-5; TRBD1 matches at 10 bases. In germline, CDR1 is MGHDK, CDR2 SYGVNS. V trimming: 6 bases; J trimming: 3 bases; junction bases outside the gene matches: 11. The length of the CDR3 is 17 residues. The CDR3 protein is CASSLGTGDSVNQPQHF. CDR3 nucleotide sequence: TGTGCCAGCAGCTTGGGGACAGGGGATTCGGTCAATCAGCCCCAGCATTTT.

This clonotype was found many times. The chain joins TRBV6-5 to TRBJ1-1; D is possibly TRBD1 (5 bases). The V end lost 6 bases, the J end lost 5 bases, and 13 bases lay between the germline ends. This CDR3 spans 13 amino acids. CDR1 and CDR2 from the germline V gene are MNHEY and SVGAGI. This CDR3 reads CASSSGGRTEAFF. In DNA form, the CDR3 reads TGTGCCAGCAGCTCGGGGGGGAGAACTGAAGCTTTCTTT.

In its sample, this clonotype was seen many times. This chain links TRBV7-2 with TRBJ1-1; TRBD1 matches 8 bases. This CDR3 spans 17 amino acids. Per germline, CDR1 SGHTA and CDR2 FQGNSA. The junction had 8 bases not matched to a gene; V was cut back by 1 base and J by 1 base. The DNA for the CDR3 is TGTGCCAGCAGCTTAGTCGGCCCCGGGACAGGGAACACTGAAGCTTTCTTT. As protein: CASSLVGPGTGNTEAFF.

The V and J genes are TRBV7-6 and TRBJ2-7, with 7 nucleotides matching TRBD2. This CDR3 is 14 amino acids long. J gave up 5 bases and V 3 bases, and 7 bases lay outside the gene matches. The germline V gene has CDR1 SGHVS and CDR2 FNYEAQ. The CDR3 here is CASSFIGGLHEQYF. In DNA form, the CDR3 reads TGTGCCAGCAGCTTCATCGGGGGGTTGCACGAGCAGTACTTC.

The chain employs TRBV7-9 and TRBJ2-5, with D hard to call. The germline CDR1 and CDR2 sequences are SEHNR and FQNEAQ (reference sequence). V lost 1 base and J lost 5, with 11 bases in between. The CDR3 runs to 14 residues. This CDR3 reads CASSLGRTCETQYF. In DNA, the CDR3 is TGTGCCAGCAGCTTAGGCCGGACCTGTGAGACCCAGTACTTC.

This chain joins TRBV28 and TRBJ1-5, with TRBD1 matching 8 bases. V lost 6 bases and J lost 9; bases outside the gene matches: 4. The CDR3 totals 12 residues. Germline V gene lookup returns CDR1 MDHEN and CDR2 SYDVKM. The CDR3: CASRDRDRPQHF. CDR3 bases: TGTGCCAGCAGGGACAGGGATCGGCCCCAGCATTTT.